This T cell receptor beta chain came from a study of cytomegalovirus exposure and HLA in healthy donors. For this clone: Its specificity is unknown.

The primer mix had 60 Vbeta and 13 Jbeta primers. TCRdb keeps only in-frame clones here, not all; method: immunoSEQ multiplex PCR. Its table lists roughly 60,000 clones. CDR1 KGHSH and CDR2 LQKENI come from the germline V gene. The CDR3 is 13 amino acids. Trimming cost V 3 bases and J 4 bases, with 7 bases left between them. Study-wide findings and caveats: Later analysis demonstrated an association between a missense DCLRE1C variant and TCR beta V- and J-gene trimming.

The specimen sequenced was PBMCs. The chain has TRBV18 and TRBJ1-5; D remains ambiguous. The source is a woman aged 18-30 years in good health and CMV-seronegative. CDR3 bases: TGTGCCAGCTCACCCTCTGAGAATCAGCCCCAGCATTTT. Translation gives CASSPSENQPQHF.